This T cell receptor (beta chain) is from a study of blood T cell repertoires in COVID-19. Study details: Collection of acute and convalescent COVID-19 samples took place in the United States, Italy and Spain. PBMCs, B-cell-depleted T cells, or T cells were the source of the cDNA or gDNA that made up the material.

The protocol was immunoSEQ multiplex PCR, while the TCRdb copy is restricted to in-frame clones and leaves out a portion. The sample lists 250,000 to 350,000 clones; more than 85% were seen once. The germline V and J ends were trimmed by 5 bases and 3 bases, with 10 bases remaining between them. There are 14 residues in the CDR3. The germline V gene has CDR1 SGHTA and CDR2 FQGNSA. Patients of the Seattle cohort, enrolled during active infection, were followed longitudinally. The V and J genes are TRBV7-2 and TRBJ1-4; TRBD1 is a possible D gene (5 bases). Sequencing was carried out using peripheral blood. The source is a woman under 40 with COVID-19, enrolled during active disease. CDR3 in amino acids: CASSGGVANEKLFF. The DNA of the CDR3 is TGTGCCAGCAGCGGGGGGGTGGCTAATGAAAAACTGTTTTTT.